Listed below are T cell receptor beta chains from one sample, sequenced in a study of blood T cell repertoires in COVID-19. Generated by immunoSEQ multiplex PCR, the TCRdb table keeps only in-frame clones and is missing some. The sample shows 140,000 or so clones, over 65% of them seen only once. The specimen was peripheral blood. These receptors came from a human donor in a cohort sampled during active COVID-19. Each CDR3 is given with its conserved first and last residue. A D gene is named only where the DNA matches it firmly. For some rows the clone size is stated as once, few or many, or as a class when expanded; others skip it.

TRBJ2-4	-	TRBV11-2	16	-	TGTGCCAGCAGCTTTAGGCCGATCCTTAGCCAAAACATTCAGTACTTC	CASSFRPILSQNIQYF
TRBJ2-4	-	TRBV29-1	15	-	TGCAGCGTTGAAGAACAGGGGAGGTCCAAAAACATTCAGTACTTC	CSVEEQGRSKNIQYF
TRBJ2-2	TRBD2	TRBV9	17	few	TGTGCCAGCAGCAAGGGACTAGCGGGAGGGAACACCGGGGAGCTGTTTTTT	CASSKGLAGGNTGELFF
TRBJ2-2	-	TRBV11-2	13	-	TGTGCCAGCACCGAACTAACGGCCGGGGAGCTGTTTTTT	CASTELTAGELFF
TRBJ1-6	TRBD1	TRBV27	16	-	TGTGCCAGCCGACGACAGGGGGACATTTATAATTCACCCCTCCACTTT	CASRRQGDIYNSPLHF
TRBJ2-1	-	TRBV12-3/TRBV12-4	12	-	TGTGCCAGCAGTTTATCACGGGTCGAGCAGTTCTTC	CASSLSRVEQFF
TRBJ1-4	-	TRBV5-1	14	-	TGCGCCAGCAGCCCGGACCCCGGGGAGGAAAAACTGTTTTTT	CASSPDPGEEKLFF
TRBJ2-1	TRBD1	TRBV7-2	15	few	TGTGCCAGCAGCTACGGACAGGGGCATGGCAATGAGCAGTTCTTC	CASSYGQGHGNEQFF
TRBJ2-1	TRBD2	TRBV11-3	15	-	TGTGCCAGCAGCTTAGGAGGACTAGGAGTGGGGGAGCAGTTCTTC	CASSLGGLGVGEQFF
TRBJ1-5	-	TRBV30	16	-	TGTGCCTGGAGCAAGGGCAGACTAAATAGCAATCAGCCCCAGCATTTT	CAWSKGRLNSNQPQHF
TRBJ2-7	TRBD1	TRBV27	14	-	TGTGCCAGCAGTTTTCGTACAGGGGGCCACGAGCAGTACTTC	CASSFRTGGHEQYF